A single TCR beta chain is shown here with its context. As yet, its antigen is unknown. TCRdb ran MiXCR on the reads and lists one entry per CDR3 protein. The top ten clones hold roughly 15% of a sample with 400,000 or so distinct CDR3 sequences, roughly 31% of them seen once. This sample is part of a study of T cell repertoires in cytomegalovirus infection. Study-wide context: Through public TCR beta signatures, both CMV infection and matching HLA type were indicated.

Whole-study results and caveats: Predominance within the ex vivo response was attributable to HLA-C-restricted CMV-specific TCR beta clonotypes. Cumulative frequency of public TCR beta families picked out carriers of CMV plus the relevant HLA.

Material for sequencing was PBMCs. This sequence was found in a human donor in good health (CMV status not recorded). Some clones in this sample may be carry-over from other donors' samples.

This chain's CDR3 is CASSLERPYNEQFF. The CDR3 bases are TGTGCCAGCAGCTTAGAACGCCCCTACAATGAGCAGTTCTTC. The chain employs TRBV7-4 and TRBJ2-1; no firm D call. Germline V gives CDR1 SGHVT, CDR2 SQSDAQ. V was cut by 1 base and J by 2 bases, with 6 bases left in between. This CDR3 region has 14 residues.